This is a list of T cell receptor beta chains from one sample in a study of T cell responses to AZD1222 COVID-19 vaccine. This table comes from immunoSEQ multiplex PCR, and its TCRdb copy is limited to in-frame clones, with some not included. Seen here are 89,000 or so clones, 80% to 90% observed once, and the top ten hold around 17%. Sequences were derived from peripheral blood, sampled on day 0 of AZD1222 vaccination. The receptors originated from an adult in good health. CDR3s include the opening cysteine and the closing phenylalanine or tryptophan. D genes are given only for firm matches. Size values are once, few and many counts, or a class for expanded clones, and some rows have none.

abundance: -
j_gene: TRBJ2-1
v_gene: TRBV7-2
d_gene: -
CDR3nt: TGTGCCAGCAGCTTAGATGGCGTTAGTGAGCAGTTCTTC
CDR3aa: CASSLDGVSEQFF

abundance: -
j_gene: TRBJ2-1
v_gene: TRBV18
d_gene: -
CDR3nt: TGTGCCAGCTCACCACTAAGCGGCTACAATGAGCAGTTCTTC
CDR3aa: CASSPLSGYNEQFF

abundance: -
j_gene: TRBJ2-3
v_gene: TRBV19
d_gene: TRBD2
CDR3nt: TGTGCCAGTAGTAGCCGACTAGCGGGAGTAGATACGCAGTATTTT
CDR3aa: CASSSRLAGVDTQYF

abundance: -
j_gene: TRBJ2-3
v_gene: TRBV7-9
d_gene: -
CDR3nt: TGTGCCAGCAGCTTATTAGCGGCGGACTCGGGGGATACGCAGTATTTT
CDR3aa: CASSLLAADSGDTQYF

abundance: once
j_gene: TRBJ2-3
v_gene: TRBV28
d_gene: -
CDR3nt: TGTGCCAGCAGTTTAATCCCAGATACGCAGTATTTT
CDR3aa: CASSLIPDTQYF

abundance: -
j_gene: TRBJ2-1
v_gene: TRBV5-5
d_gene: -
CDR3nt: TGTGCCAGCAGCTTGCAAAGCGGTACTTACAATGAGCAGTTCTTC
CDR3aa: CASSLQSGTYNEQFF

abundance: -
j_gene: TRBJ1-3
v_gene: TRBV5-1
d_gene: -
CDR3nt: TGCGCCAGCAGCTTGGGTCTCAGAACTTTAAGGGAAGGAAACACCATATATTTT
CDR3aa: CASSLGLRTLREGNTIYF

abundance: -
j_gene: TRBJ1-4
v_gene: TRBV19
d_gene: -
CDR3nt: TGTGCCAGTAGCGGGGCACACCGTAATGAAAAACTGTTTTTT
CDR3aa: CASSGAHRNEKLFF

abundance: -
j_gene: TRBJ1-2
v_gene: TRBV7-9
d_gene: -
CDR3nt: TGTGCCAGCAGCCCATGGGAGGGACAAGGGGCCTATGGCTACACCTTC
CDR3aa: CASSPWEGQGAYGYTF

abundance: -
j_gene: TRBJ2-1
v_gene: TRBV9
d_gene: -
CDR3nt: TGTGCCAGCAGCGTAGAAGACAGTAACTACAATGAGCAGTTCTTC
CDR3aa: CASSVEDSNYNEQFF

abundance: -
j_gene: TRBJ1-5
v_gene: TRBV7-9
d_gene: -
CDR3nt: TGTGCCAGCAGCGTTAGCAATCAGCCCCAGCATTTT
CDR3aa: CASSVSNQPQHF

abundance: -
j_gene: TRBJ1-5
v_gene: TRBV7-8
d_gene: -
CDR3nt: TGTGCCAGCAGCAAAGGAGGGACACGGGATCAGCCCCAGCATTTT
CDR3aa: CASSKGGTRDQPQHF

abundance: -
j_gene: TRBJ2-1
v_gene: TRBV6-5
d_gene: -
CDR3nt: TGTGCCAGCATCTCAAGACACCTAAATGAGCAGTTCTTC
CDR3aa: CASISRHLNEQFF

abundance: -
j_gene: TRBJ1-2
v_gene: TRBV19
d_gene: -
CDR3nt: TGTGCCAGTAGTATGACAGGTCGGGGCTACACCTTC
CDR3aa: CASSMTGRGYTF

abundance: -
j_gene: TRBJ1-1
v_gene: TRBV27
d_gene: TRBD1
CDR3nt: TGTGCCAGCAGTGCGGACAGGCTGAACACTGAAGCTTTCTTT
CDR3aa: CASSADRLNTEAFF

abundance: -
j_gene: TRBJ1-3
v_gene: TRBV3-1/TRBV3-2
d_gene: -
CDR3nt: TGTGCCAGCAGCCTAAGACAGACTGGAAACACCATATATTTT
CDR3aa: CASSLRQTGNTIYF

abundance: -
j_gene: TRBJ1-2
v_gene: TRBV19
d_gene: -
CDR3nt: TGTGCCAGTACAGGGCTTAGTGGCTATGGCTACACCTTC
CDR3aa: CASTGLSGYGYTF

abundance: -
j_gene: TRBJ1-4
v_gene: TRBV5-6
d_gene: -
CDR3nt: TGTGCCAGCAGCTTGGGCCCCGTTTGGGACGAAAATGAAAAACTGTTTTTT
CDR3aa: CASSLGPVWDENEKLFF

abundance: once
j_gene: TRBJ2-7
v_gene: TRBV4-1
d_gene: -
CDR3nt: TGCGCCAGCAGCCAAGAAGGGGGAGGCCTGGACGAGCAGTACTTC
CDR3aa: CASSQEGGGLDEQYF

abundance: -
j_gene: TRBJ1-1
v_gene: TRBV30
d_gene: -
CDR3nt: TGTGCCTGGAGGGGTCAGATGAACACTGAAGCTTTCTTT
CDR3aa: CAWRGQMNTEAFF

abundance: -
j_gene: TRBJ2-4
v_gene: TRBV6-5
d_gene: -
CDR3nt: TGTGCCAGCAGCACTCACAGGGAGCGGGCAAACATTCAGTACTTC
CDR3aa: CASSTHRERANIQYF

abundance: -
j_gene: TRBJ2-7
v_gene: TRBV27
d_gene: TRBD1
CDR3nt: TGTGCCAGCAGTCCCCGGGACAGGGTAAAAGAGCAGTACTTC
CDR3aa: CASSPRDRVKEQYF

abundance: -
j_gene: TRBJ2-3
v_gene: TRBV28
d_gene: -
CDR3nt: TGTGCCAGCAGTTTAATTATAAGGGGATCCCACCGACCCAGTGCGCAGTATTTT
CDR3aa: CASSLIIRGSHRPSAQYF

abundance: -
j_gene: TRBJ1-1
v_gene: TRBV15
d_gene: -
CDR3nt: TGTGCTACCTACAAGCCGGGGAACACTGAAGCTTTCTTT
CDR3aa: CATYKPGNTEAFF

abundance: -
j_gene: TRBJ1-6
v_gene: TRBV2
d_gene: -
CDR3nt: TGTGCCAGCAGTGAAACTGGCAGTAATTCACCCCTCCACTTT
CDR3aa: CASSETGSNSPLHF

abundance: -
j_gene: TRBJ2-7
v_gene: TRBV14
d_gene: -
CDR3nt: TGTGCCAGCAGCCACTCTCTTCACCACAGTTGGGGAAGGTACGAGCAGTACTTC
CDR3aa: CASSHSLHHSWGRYEQYF

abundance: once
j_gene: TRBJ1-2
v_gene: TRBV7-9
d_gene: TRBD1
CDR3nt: TGTGCCAGCAGCCCACCTTGGGACAGCTATGGCTACACCTTC
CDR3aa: CASSPPWDSYGYTF

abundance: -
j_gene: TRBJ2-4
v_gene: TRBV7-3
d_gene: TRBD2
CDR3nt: TGTGCCAGCAGCCCCTGGGGAGGGGACATTCAGTACTTC
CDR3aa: CASSPWGGDIQYF

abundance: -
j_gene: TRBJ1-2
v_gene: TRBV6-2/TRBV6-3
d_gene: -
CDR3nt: TGTGCCAGCAGTCCTAACTATGGCTACACCTTC
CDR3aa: CASSPNYGYTF

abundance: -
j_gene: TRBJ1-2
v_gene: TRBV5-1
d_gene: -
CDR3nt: TGCGCCAGCAGCTTGGGGCCTAACTATGGCTACACCTTC
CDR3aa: CASSLGPNYGYTF

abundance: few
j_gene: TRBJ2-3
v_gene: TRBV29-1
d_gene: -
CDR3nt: TGCAGCGCTGATCTACTAAATACGCAGTATTTT
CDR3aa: CSADLLNTQYF

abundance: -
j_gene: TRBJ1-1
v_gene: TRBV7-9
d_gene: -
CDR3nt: TGTGCCAGCAGCTTAGCGAAGGGACGGCAAAACACTGAAGCTTTCTTT
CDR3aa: CASSLAKGRQNTEAFF

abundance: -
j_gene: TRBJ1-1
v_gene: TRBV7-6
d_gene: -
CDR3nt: TGTGCCAGCAGCTCTCACACTGAAGCTTTCTTT
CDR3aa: CASSSHTEAFF

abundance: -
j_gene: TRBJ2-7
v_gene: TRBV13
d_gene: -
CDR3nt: TGTGCCAGCAGTTTCCCCGGGAGCTCCTACGAGCAGTACTTC
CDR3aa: CASSFPGSSYEQYF

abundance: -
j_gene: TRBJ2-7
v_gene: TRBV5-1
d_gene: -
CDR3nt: TGCGCCAGCAGCTTAAACACCCACCCCCCCTACGAGCAGTACTTC
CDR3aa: CASSLNTHPPYEQYF

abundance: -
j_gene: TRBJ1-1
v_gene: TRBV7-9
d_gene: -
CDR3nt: TGTGCCAGCAGCTTCCCCGCCCAAGGGGCTTTCTTT
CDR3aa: CASSFPAQGAFF

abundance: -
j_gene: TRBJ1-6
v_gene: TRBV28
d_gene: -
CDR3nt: TGTGCCAGCTTAAGTGTTAATTCACCCCTCCACTTT
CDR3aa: CASLSVNSPLHF

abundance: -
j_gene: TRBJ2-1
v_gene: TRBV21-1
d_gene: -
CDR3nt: TGTGCCAGCAGCACCTGCCTCTGGGGGATAGGGCAGAATGAGCAGTTCTTC
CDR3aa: CASSTCLWGIGQNEQFF

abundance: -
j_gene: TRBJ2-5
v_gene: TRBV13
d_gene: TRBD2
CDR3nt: TGTGCCAGCAGCTTAGGCGGGACTAGCGGGATCCGTGGGACCCAGTACTTC
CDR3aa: CASSLGGTSGIRGTQYF

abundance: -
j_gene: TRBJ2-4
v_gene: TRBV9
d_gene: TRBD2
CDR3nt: TGTGCCAGCAGCGTAGGTACTAGCGGTACCAAAAACATTCAGTACTTC
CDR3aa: CASSVGTSGTKNIQYF

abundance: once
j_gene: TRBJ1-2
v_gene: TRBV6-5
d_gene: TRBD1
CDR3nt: TGTGCCAGCACCCCCGGGGGACAGGGTATTCATGGCTACACCTTC
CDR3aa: CASTPGGQGIHGYTF

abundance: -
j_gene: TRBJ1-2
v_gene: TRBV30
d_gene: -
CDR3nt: TGTGCCTGGAGTGTACCGGTCGGCTACACCTTC
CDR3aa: CAWSVPVGYTF

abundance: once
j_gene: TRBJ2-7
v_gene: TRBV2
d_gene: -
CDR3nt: TGTGCCAGCAGATCGTCAAGGGCCGGTGCGACCTACGAGCAGTACTTC
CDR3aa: CASRSSRAGATYEQYF

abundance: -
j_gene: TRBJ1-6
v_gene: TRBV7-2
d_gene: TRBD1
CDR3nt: TGTGCCAGCAGCTTAAGGGACAGCACTAATTCACCCCTCCACTTT
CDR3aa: CASSLRDSTNSPLHF

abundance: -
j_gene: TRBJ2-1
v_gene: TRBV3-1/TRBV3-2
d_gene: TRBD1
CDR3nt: TGTGCCAGCAGCCGGGACAGGGGATCCCTGGATGAGCAGTTCTTC
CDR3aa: CASSRDRGSLDEQFF

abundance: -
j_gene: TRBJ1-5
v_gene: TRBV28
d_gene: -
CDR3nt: TGTGCCAGCAGCCACCGGACAGATAGCAATCAGCCCCAGCATTTT
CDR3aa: CASSHRTDSNQPQHF

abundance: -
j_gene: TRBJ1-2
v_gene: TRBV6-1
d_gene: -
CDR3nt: TGTGCCAGCAGTGAGCAACAGGGAGTTGGGGGCTACACCTTC
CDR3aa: CASSEQQGVGGYTF

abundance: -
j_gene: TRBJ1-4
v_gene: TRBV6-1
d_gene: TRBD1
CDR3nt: TGTGCCAGCAGTGAACCCGGGACAGGGTCTGAAAAACTGTTTTTT
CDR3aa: CASSEPGTGSEKLFF

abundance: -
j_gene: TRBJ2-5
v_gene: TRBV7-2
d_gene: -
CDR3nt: TGTGCCAGCAGCTTCGTGGGCAGGCCCCAAGAGACCCAGTACTTC
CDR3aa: CASSFVGRPQETQYF

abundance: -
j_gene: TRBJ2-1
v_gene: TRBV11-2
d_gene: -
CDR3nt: TGTGCCAGCAGCTTAGGGAGAAAAACGGGAAACTCCTACAATGAGCAGTTCTTC
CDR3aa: CASSLGRKTGNSYNEQFF

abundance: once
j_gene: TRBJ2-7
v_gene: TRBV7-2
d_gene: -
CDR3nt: TGTGCCAGCAGCTTGGACAGCCAGATGGACGAGCAGTACTTC
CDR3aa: CASSLDSQMDEQYF

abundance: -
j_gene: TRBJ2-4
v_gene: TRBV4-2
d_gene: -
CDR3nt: TGTGCCAGCAGCCAAGTGTTTCCAGGACAGGCCAAAAACATTCAGTACTTC
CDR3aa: CASSQVFPGQAKNIQYF

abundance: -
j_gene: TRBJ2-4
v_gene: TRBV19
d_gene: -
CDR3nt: TGTGCCGCCAAACCGGGACTCTTTAACATTCAGTACTTC
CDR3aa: CAAKPGLFNIQYF

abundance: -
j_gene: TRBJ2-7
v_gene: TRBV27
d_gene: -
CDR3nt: TGTGCCAGCAGGACACTCTACGAGCAGTACTTC
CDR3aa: CASRTLYEQYF

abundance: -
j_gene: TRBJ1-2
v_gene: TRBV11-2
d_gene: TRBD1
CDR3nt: TGTGCCAGCAGCTTGGGACAGGGGCGTTCAAGTGGCTACACCTTC
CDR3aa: CASSLGQGRSSGYTF